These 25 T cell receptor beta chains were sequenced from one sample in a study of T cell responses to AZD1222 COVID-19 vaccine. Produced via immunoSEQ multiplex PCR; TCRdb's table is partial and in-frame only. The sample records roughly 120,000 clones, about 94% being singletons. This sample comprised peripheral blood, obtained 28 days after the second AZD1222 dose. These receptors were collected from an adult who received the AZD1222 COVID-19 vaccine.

The CDR3 here is CAISEWEGGRSYEQYF. CDR3 in DNA: TGTGCCATCAGTGAGTGGGAAGGCGGACGCTCCTACGAGCAGTACTTC. The chain links TRBV10-3 to TRBJ2-7; D gene ambiguous. Germline assignment: CDR1 ENHRY and CDR2 SYGVKD. With 1 base removed from V and 0 bases from J, the gap between germline ends came to 13 bases. The CDR3 is 16 amino acids.

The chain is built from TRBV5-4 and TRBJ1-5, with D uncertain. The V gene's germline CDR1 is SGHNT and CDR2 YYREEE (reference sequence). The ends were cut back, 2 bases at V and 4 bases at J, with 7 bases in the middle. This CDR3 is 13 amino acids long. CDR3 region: CASSFDANQPQHF. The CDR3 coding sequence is TGTGCCAGCAGCTTTGACGCGAATCAGCCCCAGCATTTT.

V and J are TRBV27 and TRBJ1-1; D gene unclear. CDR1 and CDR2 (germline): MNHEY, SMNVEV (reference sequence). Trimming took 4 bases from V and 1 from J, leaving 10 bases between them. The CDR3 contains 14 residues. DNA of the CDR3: TGTGCCAGCAGTTCTTTGGGTGGGAACACTGAAGCTTTCTTT. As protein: CASSSLGGNTEAFF.

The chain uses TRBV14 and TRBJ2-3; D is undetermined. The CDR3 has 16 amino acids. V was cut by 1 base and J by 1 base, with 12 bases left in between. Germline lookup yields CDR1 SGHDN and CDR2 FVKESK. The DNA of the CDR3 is TGTGCCAGCAGCCAAGTGGGCGGCTACGGCACAGATACGCAGTATTTT. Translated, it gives CASSQVGGYGTDTQYF. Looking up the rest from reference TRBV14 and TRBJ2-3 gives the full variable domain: EAGVTQFPSHSVIEKGQTVTLRCDPISGHDNLYWYRRVMGKEIKFLLHFVKESKQDESGMPNNRFLAERTGGTYSTLKVQPAELEDSGVYFCASSQVGGYGTDTQYFGPGTRLTVL.

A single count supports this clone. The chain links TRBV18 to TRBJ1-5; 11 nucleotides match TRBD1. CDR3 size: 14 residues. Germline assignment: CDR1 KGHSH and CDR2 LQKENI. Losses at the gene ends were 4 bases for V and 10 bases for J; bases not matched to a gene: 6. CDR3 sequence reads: CASSQGDRGFPQHF. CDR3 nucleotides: TGTGCCAGCTCACAAGGGGACAGGGGGTTTCCCCAGCATTTT.

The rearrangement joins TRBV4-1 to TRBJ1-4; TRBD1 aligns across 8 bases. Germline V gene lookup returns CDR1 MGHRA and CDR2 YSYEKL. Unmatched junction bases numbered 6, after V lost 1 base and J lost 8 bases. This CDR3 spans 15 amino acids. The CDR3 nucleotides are TGCGCCAGCAGCCAAGGGTGGACAGGGTTCGAAAAACTGTTTTTT. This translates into CASSQGWTGFEKLFF.

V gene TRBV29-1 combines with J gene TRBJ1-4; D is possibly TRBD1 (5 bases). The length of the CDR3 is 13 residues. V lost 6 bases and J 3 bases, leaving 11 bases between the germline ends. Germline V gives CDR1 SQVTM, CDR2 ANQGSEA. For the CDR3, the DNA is TGCAGCGTCTTCGTAGGGGCTAATGAAAAACTGTTTTTT. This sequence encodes CSVFVGANEKLFF.

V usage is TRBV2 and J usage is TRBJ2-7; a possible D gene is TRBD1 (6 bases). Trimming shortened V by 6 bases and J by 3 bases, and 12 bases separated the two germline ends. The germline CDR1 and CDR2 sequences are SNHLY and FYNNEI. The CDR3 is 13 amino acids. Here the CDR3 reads CASSLGQIYEQYF. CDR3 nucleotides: TGTGCCAGCAGCCTTGGACAGATCTACGAGCAGTACTTC. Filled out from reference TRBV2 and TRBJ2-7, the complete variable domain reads EPEVTQTPSHQVTQMGQEVILRCVPISNHLYFYWYRQILGQKVEFLVSFYNNEISEKSEIFDDQFSVERPDGSNFTLKIRSTKLEDSAMYFCASSLGQIYEQYFGPGTRLTVT.

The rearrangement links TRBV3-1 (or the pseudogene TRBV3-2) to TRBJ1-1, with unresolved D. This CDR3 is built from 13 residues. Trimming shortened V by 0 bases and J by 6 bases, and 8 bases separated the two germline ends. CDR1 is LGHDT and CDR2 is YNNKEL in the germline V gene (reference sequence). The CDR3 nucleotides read TGTGCCAGCAGCCAAGATGATTCCGCTGAAGCTTTCTTT. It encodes CASSQDDSAEAFF.

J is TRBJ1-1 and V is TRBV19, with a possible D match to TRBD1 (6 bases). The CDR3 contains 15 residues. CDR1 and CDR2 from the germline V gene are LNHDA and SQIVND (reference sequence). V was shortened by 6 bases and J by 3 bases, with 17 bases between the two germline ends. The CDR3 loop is CASRPRGGRDTEAFF. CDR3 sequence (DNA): TGTGCCAGTAGACCGAGGGGGGGAAGGGACACTGAAGCTTTCTTT.

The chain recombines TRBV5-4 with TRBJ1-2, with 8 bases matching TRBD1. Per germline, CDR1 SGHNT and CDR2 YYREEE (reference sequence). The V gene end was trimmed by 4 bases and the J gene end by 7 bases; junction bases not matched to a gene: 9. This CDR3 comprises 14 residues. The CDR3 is CASSPGGQERGYTF. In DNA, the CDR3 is TGTGCCAGCAGCCCGGGGGGACAGGAGCGTGGCTACACCTTC.

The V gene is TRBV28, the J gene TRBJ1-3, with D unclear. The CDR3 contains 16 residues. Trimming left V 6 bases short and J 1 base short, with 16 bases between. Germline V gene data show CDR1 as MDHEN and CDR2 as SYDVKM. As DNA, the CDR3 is TGTGCCAGCAGCTCCGGGTCTATTGAGTCTGGAAACACCATATATTTT. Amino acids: CASSSGSIESGNTIYF. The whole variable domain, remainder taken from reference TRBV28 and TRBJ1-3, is DVKVTQSSRYLVKRTGEKVFLECVQDMDHENMFWYRQDPGLGLRLIYFSYDVKMKEKGDIPEGYSVSREKKERFSLILESASTNQTSMYLCASSSGSIESGNTIYFGEGSWLTVV.

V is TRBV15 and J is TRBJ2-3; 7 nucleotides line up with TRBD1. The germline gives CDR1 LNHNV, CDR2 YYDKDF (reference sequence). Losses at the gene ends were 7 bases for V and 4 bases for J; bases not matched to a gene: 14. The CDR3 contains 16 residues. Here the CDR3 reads CATNHFMTGPADTQYF. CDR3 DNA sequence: TGTGCCACCAACCACTTCATGACAGGGCCCGCAGATACGCAGTATTTT.

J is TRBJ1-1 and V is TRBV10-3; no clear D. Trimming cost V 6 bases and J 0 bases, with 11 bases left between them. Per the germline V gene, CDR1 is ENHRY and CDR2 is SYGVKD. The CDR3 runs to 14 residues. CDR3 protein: CAISSGMMNTEAFF. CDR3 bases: TGTGCCATCAGCTCCGGGATGATGAACACTGAAGCTTTCTTT.

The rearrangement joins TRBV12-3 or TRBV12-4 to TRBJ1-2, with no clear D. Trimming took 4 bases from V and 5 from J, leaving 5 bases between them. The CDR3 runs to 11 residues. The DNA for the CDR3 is TGTGCCAGCAGTTATAAGTATGGCTACACCTTC. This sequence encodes CASSYKYGYTF.

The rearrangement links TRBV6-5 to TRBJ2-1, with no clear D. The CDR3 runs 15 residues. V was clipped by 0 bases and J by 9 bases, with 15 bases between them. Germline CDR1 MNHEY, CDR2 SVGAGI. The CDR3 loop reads CASSYSASTVSEQFF. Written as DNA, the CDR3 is TGTGCCAGCAGTTACTCGGCCTCCACCGTTAGTGAGCAGTTCTTC.

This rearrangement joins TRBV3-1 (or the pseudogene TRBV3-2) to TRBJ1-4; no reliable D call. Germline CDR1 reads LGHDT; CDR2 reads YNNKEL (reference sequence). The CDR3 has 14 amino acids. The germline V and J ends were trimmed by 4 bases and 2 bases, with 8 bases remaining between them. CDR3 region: CASSPPNTNEKLFF. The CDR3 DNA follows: TGTGCCAGCAGCCCACCGAATACTAATGAAAAACTGTTTTTT.

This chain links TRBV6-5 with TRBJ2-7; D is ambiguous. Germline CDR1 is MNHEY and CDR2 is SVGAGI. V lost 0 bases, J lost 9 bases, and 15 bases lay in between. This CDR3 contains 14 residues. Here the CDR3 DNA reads TGTGCCAGCAGTTACTCGTCGTTTTCGGTCGGGCAGTACTTC. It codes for CASSYSSFSVGQYF.

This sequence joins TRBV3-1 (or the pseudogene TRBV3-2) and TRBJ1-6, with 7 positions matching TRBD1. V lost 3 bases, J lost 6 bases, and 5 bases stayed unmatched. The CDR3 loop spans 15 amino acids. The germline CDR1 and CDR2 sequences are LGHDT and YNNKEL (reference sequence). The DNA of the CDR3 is TGTGCCAGCAGCCACAGGGACAGACTTAATTCACCCCTCCACTTT. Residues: CASSHRDRLNSPLHF.

The CDR3 sequence: CASSSSETKLKREQFF. CDR3 bases: TGTGCCAGCAGCTCCTCCGAGACAAAGCTTAAGAGGGAGCAGTTCTTC. The chain employs TRBV7-9 and TRBJ2-1, with D hard to call. The CDR3 extends over 16 amino acids. Germline CDR1 reads SEHNR; CDR2 reads FQNEAQ (reference sequence). V shed 4 bases and J shed 10 bases, with 23 bases lying between them.

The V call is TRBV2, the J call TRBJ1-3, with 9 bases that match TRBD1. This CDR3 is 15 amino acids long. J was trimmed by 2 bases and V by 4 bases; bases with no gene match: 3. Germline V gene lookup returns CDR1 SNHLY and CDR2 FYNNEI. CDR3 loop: CASSVWTGAGNTIYF. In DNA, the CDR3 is TGTGCCAGCAGTGTTTGGACAGGGGCTGGAAACACCATATATTTT.

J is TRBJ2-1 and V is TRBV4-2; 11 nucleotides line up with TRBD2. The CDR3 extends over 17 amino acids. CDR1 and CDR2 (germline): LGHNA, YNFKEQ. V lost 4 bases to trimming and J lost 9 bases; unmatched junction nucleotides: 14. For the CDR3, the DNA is TGTGCCAGCAGCCCATCCCCCGGTAGCGGGAGGGCCGGTGAGCAGTTCTTC. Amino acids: CASSPSPGSGRAGEQFF.

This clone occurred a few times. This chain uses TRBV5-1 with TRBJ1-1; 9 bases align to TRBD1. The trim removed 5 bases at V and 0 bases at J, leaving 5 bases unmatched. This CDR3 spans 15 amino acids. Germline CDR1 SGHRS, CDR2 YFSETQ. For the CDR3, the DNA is TGCGCCAGCAGGGGCGGACAGGGGATGAACACTGAAGCTTTCTTT. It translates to CASRGGQGMNTEAFF.

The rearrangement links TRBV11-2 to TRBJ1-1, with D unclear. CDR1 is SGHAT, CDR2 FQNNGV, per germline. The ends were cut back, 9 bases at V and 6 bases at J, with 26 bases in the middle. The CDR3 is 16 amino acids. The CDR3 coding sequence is TGTGCCAGTGTGGGGTGGGGTTTTCGAAAACACGCTGAAGCTTTCTTT. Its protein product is CASVGWGFRKHAEAFF.

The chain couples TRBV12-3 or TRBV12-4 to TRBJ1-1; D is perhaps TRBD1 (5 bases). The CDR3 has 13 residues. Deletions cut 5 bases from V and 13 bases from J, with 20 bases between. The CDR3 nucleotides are TGTGCCAGCAGTCCCCGGGACGAAGGGCGGTTTTTCTTT. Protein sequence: CASSPRDEGRFFF.